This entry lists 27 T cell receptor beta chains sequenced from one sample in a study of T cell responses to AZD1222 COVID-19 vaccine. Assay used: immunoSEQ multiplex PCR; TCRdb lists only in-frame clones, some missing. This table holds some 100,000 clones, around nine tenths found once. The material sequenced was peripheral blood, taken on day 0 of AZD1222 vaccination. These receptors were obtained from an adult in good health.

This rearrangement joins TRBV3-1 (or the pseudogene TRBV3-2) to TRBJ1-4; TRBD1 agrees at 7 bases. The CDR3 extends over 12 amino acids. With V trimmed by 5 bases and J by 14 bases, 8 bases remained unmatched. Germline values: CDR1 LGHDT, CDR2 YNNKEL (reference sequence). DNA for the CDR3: TGTGCCAGCAGCTCTACAGGGGTACCGCTGTTTTTT. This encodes CASSSTGVPLFF.

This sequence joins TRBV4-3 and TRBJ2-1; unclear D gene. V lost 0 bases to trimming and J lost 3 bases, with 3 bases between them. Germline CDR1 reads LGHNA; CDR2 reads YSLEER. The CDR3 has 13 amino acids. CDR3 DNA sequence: TGCGCCAGCAGCCAAGACTTCTACAATGAGCAGTTCTTC. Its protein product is CASSQDFYNEQFF.

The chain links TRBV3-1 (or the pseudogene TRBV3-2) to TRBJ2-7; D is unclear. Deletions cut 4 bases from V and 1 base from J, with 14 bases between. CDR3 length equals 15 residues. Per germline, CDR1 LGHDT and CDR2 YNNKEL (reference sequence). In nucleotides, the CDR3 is TGTGCCAGCAGCCCGCCGGCAGTCTTTTCCTACGAGCAGTACTTC. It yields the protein CASSPPAVFSYEQYF.

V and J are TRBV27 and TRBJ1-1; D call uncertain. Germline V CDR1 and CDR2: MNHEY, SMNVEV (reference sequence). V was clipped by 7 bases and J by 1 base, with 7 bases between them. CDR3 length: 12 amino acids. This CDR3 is CASTVKNTEAFF. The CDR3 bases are TGTGCCAGCACAGTAAAGAACACTGAAGCTTTCTTT.

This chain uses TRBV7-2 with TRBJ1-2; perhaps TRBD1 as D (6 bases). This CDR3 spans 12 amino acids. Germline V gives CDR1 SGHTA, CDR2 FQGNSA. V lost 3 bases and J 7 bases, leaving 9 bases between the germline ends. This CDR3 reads CASSFDRRGYTF. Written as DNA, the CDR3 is TGTGCCAGCAGCTTCGACAGGCGTGGCTACACCTTC.

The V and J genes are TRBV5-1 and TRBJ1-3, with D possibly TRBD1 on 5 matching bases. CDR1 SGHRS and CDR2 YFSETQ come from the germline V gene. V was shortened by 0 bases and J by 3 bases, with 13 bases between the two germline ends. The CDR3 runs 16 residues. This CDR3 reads CASSLAGGAVGNTIYF. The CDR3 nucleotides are TGCGCCAGCAGCTTGGCCGGAGGGGCTGTTGGAAACACCATATATTTT.

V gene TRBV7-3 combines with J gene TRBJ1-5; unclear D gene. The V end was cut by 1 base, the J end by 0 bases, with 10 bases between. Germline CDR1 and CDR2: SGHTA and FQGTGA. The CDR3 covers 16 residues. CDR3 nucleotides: TGTGCCAGCAGCTTAAGACCCGATCCTAGCAATCAGCCCCAGCATTTT. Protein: CASSLRPDPSNQPQHF.

The CDR3 here is CASSPGGQKNTEAFF. The CDR3 nucleotides read TGTGCCAGCAGCCCGGGGGGACAGAAGAACACTGAAGCTTTCTTT. The genes are TRBV7-9 and TRBJ1-1; 7 nucleotides align to TRBD1. V shed 5 bases and J 1 base; nucleotides not matched to a gene: 7. Looked up from germline, CDR1 is SEHNR and CDR2 is FQNEAQ (reference sequence). CDR3 length equals 15 residues.

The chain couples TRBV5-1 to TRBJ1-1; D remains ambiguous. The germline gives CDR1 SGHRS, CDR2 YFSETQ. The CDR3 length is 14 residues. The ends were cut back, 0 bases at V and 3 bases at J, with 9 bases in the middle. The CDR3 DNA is TGCGCCAGCAGCTTGGACGGGATGGACACTGAAGCTTTCTTT. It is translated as CASSLDGMDTEAFF.

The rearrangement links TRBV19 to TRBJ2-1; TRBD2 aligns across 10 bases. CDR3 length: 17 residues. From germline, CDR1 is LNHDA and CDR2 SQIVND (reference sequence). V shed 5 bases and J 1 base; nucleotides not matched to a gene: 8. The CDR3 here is CASSSRLAGASYNEQFF. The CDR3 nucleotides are TGTGCCAGTAGTTCCCGGCTAGCGGGAGCTTCCTACAATGAGCAGTTCTTC.

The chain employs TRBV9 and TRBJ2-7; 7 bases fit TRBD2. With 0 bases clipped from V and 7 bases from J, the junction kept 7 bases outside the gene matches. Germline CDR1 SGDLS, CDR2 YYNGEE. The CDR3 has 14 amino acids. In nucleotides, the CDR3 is TGTGCCAGCAGCGTAGCTACGGGGGGAAGGGAGCAGTACTTC. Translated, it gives CASSVATGGREQYF.

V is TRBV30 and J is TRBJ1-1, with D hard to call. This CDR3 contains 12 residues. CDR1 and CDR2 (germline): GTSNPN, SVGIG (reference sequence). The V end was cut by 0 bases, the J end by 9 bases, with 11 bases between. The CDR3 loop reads CAWSVPGRKAFF. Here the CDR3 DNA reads TGTGCCTGGAGTGTACCCGGCCGTAAAGCTTTCTTT.

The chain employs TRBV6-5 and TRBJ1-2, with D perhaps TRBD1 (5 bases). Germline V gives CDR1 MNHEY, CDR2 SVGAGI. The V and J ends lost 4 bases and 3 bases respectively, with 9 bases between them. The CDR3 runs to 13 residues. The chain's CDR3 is CASSSGRDYGYTF. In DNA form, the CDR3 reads TGTGCCAGCAGTTCGGGACGGGACTATGGCTACACCTTC.

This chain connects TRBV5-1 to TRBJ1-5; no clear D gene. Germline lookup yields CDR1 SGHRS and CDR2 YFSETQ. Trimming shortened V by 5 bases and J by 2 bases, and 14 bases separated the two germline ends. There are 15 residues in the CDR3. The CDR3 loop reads CASSPAYGGNQPQHF. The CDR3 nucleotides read TGCGCCAGCAGTCCGGCCTACGGCGGCAATCAGCCCCAGCATTTT.

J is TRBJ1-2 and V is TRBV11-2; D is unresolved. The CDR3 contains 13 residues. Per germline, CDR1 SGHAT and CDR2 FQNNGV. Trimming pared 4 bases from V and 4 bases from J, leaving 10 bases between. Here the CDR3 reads CASSSDGIYGYTF. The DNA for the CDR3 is TGTGCCAGCAGCTCGGACGGAATCTATGGCTACACCTTC.

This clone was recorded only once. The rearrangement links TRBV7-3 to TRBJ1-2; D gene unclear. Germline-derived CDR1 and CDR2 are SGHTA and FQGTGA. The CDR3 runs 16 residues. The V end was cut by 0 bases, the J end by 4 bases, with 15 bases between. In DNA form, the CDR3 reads TGTGCCAGCAGCTTAACCCCGACCCGTGGGAGCTATGGCTACACCTTC. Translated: CASSLTPTRGSYGYTF.

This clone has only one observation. CDR3 in amino acids: CASSPASGSYNEQFF. Here the CDR3 DNA reads TGTGCCAGCAGCCCTGCTAGCGGAAGCTACAATGAGCAGTTCTTC. This sequence joins TRBV7-8 and TRBJ2-1, with 7 bases that match TRBD2. V gave up 5 bases and J gave up 3 bases; unmatched junction bases: 7. The CDR3 sequence is 15 residues long. Germline V gives CDR1 SGHVS, CDR2 FQNEAQ.

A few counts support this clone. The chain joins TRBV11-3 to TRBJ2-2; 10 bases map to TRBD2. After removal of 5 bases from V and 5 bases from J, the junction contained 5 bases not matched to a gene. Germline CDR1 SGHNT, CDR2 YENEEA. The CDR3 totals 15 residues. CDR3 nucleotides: TGTGCCAGCAGCGAGTTAGCGGGAGGTACCGGGGAGCTGTTTTTT. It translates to CASSELAGGTGELFF.

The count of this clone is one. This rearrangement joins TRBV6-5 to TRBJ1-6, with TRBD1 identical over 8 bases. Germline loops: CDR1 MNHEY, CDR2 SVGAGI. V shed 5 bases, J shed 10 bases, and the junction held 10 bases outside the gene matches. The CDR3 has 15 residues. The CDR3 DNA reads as TGTGCCAGCAGTCTTGGACAGGGCTACCGCTCACCCCTCCACTTT. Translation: CASSLGQGYRSPLHF.

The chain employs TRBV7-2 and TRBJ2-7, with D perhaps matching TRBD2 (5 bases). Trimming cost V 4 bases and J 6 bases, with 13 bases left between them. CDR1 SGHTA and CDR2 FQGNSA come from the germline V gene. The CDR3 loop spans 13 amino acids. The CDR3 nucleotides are TGTGCCAGCAGCTCTGTACCTGGGAGCGAGCAGTACTTC. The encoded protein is CASSSVPGSEQYF.

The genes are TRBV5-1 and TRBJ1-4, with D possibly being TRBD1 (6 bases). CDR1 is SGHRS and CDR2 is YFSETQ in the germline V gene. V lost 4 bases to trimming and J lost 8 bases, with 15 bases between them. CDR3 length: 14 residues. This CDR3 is CASSVDSTGEKLFF. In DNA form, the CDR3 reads TGCGCCAGCAGCGTGGACAGTACCGGGGAAAAACTGTTTTTT.

Written as DNA, the CDR3 is TGTGCCAGCAGCTTACGTCACTATGGCTACACCTTC. This gives the protein CASSLRHYGYTF. The chain links TRBV5-4 to TRBJ1-2; D is undetermined. Trimming stripped 2 bases from V and 3 bases from J, with 5 bases between. From germline, CDR1 is SGHNT and CDR2 YYREEE (reference sequence). This CDR3 has 12 amino acids.

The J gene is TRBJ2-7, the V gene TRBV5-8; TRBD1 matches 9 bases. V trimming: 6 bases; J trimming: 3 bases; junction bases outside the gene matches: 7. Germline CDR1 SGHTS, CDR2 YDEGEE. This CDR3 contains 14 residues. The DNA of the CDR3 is TGTGCCAGCATCCGGACAGGGGTTCACTACGAGCAGTACTTC. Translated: CASIRTGVHYEQYF.

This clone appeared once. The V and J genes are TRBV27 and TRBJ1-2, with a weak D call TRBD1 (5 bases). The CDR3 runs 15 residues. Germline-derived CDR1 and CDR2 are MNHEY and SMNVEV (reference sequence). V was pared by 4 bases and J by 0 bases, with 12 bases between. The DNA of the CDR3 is TGTGCCAGCAGTTCGACAGCTACGACTAACTATGGCTACACCTTC. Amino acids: CASSSTATTNYGYTF.

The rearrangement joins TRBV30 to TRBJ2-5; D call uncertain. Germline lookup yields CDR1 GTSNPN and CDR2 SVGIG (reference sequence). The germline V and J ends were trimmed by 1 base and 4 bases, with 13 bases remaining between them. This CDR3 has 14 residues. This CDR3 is CAWSAIRVGETQYF. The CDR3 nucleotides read TGTGCCTGGAGTGCGATAAGGGTTGGAGAGACCCAGTACTTC. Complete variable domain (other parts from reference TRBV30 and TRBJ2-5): SQTIHQWPATLVQPVGSPLSLECTVEGTSNPNLYWYRQAAGRGLQLLFYSVGIGQISSEVPQNLSASRPQDRQFILSSKKLLLSDSGFYLCAWSAIRVGETQYFGPGTRLLVL.

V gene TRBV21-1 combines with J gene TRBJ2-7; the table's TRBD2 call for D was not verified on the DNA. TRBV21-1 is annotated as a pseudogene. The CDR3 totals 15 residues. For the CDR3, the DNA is TGTGCCACGCCTCGCGGGCCTTCTGTATTCTACGAGCAGTACTTC. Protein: CATPRGPSVFYEQYF.

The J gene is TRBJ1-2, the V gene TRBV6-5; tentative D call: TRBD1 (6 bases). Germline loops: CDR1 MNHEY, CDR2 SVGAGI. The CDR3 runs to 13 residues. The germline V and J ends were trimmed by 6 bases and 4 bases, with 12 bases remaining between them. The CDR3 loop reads CASRSGQIYGYTF. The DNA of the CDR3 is TGTGCCAGCAGATCCGGACAGATCTATGGCTACACCTTC.